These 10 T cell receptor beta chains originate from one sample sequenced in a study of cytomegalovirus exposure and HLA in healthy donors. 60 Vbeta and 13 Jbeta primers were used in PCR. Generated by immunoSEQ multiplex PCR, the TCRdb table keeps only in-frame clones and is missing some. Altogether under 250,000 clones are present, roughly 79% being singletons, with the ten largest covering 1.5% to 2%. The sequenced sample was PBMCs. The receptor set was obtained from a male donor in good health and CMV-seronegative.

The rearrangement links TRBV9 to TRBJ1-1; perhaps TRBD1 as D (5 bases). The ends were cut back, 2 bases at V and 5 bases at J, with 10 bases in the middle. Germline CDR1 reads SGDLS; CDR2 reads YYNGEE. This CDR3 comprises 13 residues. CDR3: CASSVGGETEAFF. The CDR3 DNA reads TGTGCCAGCAGCGTCGGGGGGGAAACTGAAGCTTTCTTT.

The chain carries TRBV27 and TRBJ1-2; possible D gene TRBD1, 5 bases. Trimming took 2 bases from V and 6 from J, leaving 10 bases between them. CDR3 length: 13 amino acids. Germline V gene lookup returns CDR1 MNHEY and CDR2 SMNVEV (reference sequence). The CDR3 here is CASSLAGFHGYTF. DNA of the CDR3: TGTGCCAGCAGTTTAGCAGGGTTCCATGGCTACACCTTC.

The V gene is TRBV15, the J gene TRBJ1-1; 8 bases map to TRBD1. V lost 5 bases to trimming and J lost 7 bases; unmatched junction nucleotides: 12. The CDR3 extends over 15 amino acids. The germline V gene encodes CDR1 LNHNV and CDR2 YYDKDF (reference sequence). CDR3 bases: TGTGCCACCAGCTCGCGACTCAGGGGGCCGGGTGAAGCTTTCTTT. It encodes CATSSRLRGPGEAFF.

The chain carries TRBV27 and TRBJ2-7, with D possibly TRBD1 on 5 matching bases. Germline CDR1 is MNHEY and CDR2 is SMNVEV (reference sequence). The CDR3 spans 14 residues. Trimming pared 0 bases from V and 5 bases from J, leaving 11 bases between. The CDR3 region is CASSLSGRAHEQYF. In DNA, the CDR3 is TGTGCCAGCAGTTTATCGGGCAGGGCCCACGAGCAGTACTTC.

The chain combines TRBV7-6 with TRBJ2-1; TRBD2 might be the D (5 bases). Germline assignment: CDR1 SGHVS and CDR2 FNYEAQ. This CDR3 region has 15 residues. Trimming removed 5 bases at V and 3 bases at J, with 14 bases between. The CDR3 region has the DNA TGTGCCAGCAGCGTTGGGTCGGGATTCTACAATGAGCAGTTCTTC. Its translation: CASSVGSGFYNEQFF.

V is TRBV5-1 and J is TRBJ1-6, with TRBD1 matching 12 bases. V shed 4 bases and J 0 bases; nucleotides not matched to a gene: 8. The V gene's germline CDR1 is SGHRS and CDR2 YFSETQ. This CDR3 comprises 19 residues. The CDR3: CASSHGTGGTSSYNSPLHF. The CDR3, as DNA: TGCGCCAGCAGCCACGGGACAGGGGGCACTAGCTCCTATAATTCACCCCTCCACTTT.

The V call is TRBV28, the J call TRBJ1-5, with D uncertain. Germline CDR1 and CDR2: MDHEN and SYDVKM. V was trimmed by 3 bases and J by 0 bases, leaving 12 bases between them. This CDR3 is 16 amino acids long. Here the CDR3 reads CASSFFGGDSNQPQHF. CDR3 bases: TGTGCCAGCAGTTTTTTCGGCGGCGATAGCAATCAGCCCCAGCATTTT.

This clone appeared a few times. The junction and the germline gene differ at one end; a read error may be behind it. DNA of the CDR3: TGTTCCAGCAGCCCGACAGGGACCTCTGGGGCCAACGTCCTGACTTTC. It yields the protein CSSSPTGTSGANVLTF. This chain connects TRBV7-9 to TRBJ2-6; the match to TRBD1 covers 7 bases. The CDR3 runs 16 residues. Germline lookup yields CDR1 SEHNR and CDR2 FQNEAQ (reference sequence).

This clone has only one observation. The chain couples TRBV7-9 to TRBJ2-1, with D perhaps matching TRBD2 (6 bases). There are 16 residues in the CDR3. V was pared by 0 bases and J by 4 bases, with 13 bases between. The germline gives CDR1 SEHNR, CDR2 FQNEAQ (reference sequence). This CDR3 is CASSLARGGLYNEQFF. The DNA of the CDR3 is TGTGCCAGCAGCTTAGCGCGTGGGGGACTTTACAATGAGCAGTTCTTC.

The CDR3: CASSLSQTGRGGYTF. CDR3 DNA: TGTGCCAGCAGTCTTTCCCAGACAGGCCGGGGAGGCTACACCTTC. The genes are TRBV28 and TRBJ1-2; weak D call: TRBD1 (6 bases). The CDR3 sequence is 15 residues long. Trimming left V 5 bases short and J 8 bases short, with 21 bases between. Germline V gene lookup returns CDR1 MDHEN and CDR2 SYDVKM.